The rows below give T cell receptor beta chains drawn from one sample of a study of T cell repertoires in cytomegalovirus infection. TCRdb ran MiXCR on the reads and lists one entry per CDR3 protein. This sample yields some 800,000 distinct CDR3 sequences, of which less than 35% are seen a single time; around 12% belongs to the top ten. Their recognized antigens are unknown. The material sequenced was cultured CD8+ T cells from PBMCs, taken from culture after CMV antigen stimulation. The receptors here all came from a human donor in good health (CMV status not recorded). Some clones in this sample may be carry-over from other donors' samples. The CDR3 runs from the conserved cysteine through the conserved F or W. Size is stated for part of the rows, as once, few or many counts, or as a class when the clone is expanded.

abundance: -
v_gene: TRBV28
j_gene: TRBJ2-1
CDR3aa: CASSFRGGNNYNEQFF

abundance: -
v_gene: TRBV6-5
j_gene: TRBJ2-7
CDR3aa: CASSLVPTFGTQNYEQYF

abundance: few
v_gene: TRBV19
j_gene: TRBJ1-1
CDR3aa: CASSILPTGENTEAFF

abundance: few
v_gene: TRBV7-9
j_gene: TRBJ1-2
CDR3aa: CASSQRVEDGYTF

abundance: -
v_gene: TRBV9
j_gene: TRBJ2-3
CDR3aa: CASSVAAGIRSTDTQYF

abundance: few
v_gene: TRBV7-6
j_gene: TRBJ2-1
CDR3aa: CASSTTTGNEQFF

abundance: few
v_gene: TRBV29-1
j_gene: TRBJ2-3
CDR3aa: CSVGQGLDTQYF

abundance: few
v_gene: TRBV27
j_gene: TRBJ1-5
CDR3aa: CASSSGLNNQPQHF

abundance: few
v_gene: TRBV2
j_gene: TRBJ1-6
CDR3aa: CASLTGFNSPLHF

abundance: -
v_gene: TRBV7-6
j_gene: TRBJ1-3
CDR3aa: CASSLDLLPPGNTIYF

abundance: -
v_gene: TRBV29-1
j_gene: TRBJ1-1
CDR3aa: CSVDSGSLNTEAFF

abundance: -
v_gene: TRBV12-3/TRBV12-4
j_gene: TRBJ1-6
CDR3aa: CASSFGEINSPLHF

abundance: -
v_gene: TRBV15
j_gene: TRBJ2-1
CDR3aa: CATGRDLTSGGNEQFF

abundance: -
v_gene: TRBV9
j_gene: TRBJ1-1
CDR3aa: CASSAGEGSRAFF

abundance: -
v_gene: TRBV4-1
j_gene: TRBJ2-5
CDR3aa: CASSQVLARETQYF